The next 20 T cell receptor beta chains were all read from a single sample in a study of response to subunit inactivated influenza vaccine. TCRdb itself ran the RT-PCR reads through MiXCR, one entry per CDR3 protein. The sample lists over 800,000 distinct CDR3 sequences, around 21% occurring once. Sample: PBMCs from blood, taken more than 4 days after vaccination. The receptor source for this set is a man in his forties or fifties who received an inactivated influenza vaccine.

The chain combines TRBV9 with TRBJ2-7; D is perhaps TRBD1 (5 bases). The V gene's germline CDR1 is SGDLS and CDR2 YYNGEE. The length of the CDR3 is 15 residues. Deletions cut 4 bases from V and 0 bases from J, with 14 bases between. CDR3 sequence: CASSTGHTTSYEQYF. The DNA of the CDR3 is TGTGCCAGCAGCACAGGACACACGACCTCCTACGAGCAGTACTTC.

J is TRBJ1-1 and V is TRBV4-2; 8 nucleotides match TRBD1. The CDR3 spans 13 residues. Germline loops: CDR1 LGHNA, CDR2 YNFKEQ. With V trimmed by 7 bases and J by 6 bases, 7 bases remained unmatched. The CDR3 nucleotides are TGTGCCAGCACAAACAGGGGGATCCCTGAAGCTTTCTTT. It is translated as CASTNRGIPEAFF.

This chain connects TRBV11-2 to TRBJ2-5, with no clear D. There are 15 residues in the CDR3. The germline V gene encodes CDR1 SGHAT and CDR2 FQNNGV. Trimming removed 1 base at V and 2 bases at J, with 11 bases between. CDR3 sequence reads: CASSLGALGQETQYF. In DNA, the CDR3 is TGTGCCAGCAGCTTAGGGGCGTTAGGACAAGAGACCCAGTACTTC.

Only a few counts were recorded for this clonotype. The chain combines TRBV20-1 with TRBJ2-3; possibly TRBD1 for D (5 bases). The CDR3 is made up of 16 amino acids. With 3 bases removed from V and 2 bases from J, the gap between germline ends came to 18 bases. Per germline, CDR1 DFQATT and CDR2 SNEGSKA (reference sequence). The CDR3 DNA reads as TGCAGTGCTAGTGGCCTGCCTGACAGACACACAGATACGCAGTATTTT. The encoded protein is CSASGLPDRHTDTQYF.

The rearrangement uses TRBV6-1 and TRBJ2-3; TRBD1 or TRBD2 may be the D gene (5 bases each). Trimming removed 4 bases at V and 7 bases at J, with 15 bases between. Germline V gives CDR1 MNHNS, CDR2 SASEGT. CDR3 size: 14 residues. In DNA, the CDR3 is TGTGCCAGCAGTGTGAGGGATAGGGACCATACGCAGTATTTT. Translating it yields CASSVRDRDHTQYF.

Only a few counts were recorded for this clonotype. This rearrangement joins TRBV29-1 to TRBJ2-3; a weak D match, TRBD1 (5 bases). This CDR3 has 16 amino acids. Deletions cut 0 bases from V and 3 bases from J, with 16 bases between. CDR1 and CDR2 from the germline V gene are SQVTM and ANQGSEA. The CDR3, as DNA: TGCAGCGTTGAAGATCGAAGGCATCCAGGGACAGATACGCAGTATTTT. This gives the protein CSVEDRRHPGTDTQYF.

This clonotype was seen a few times. The chain employs TRBV4-3 and TRBJ2-1; weak D call: TRBD2 (5 bases). There are 14 residues in the CDR3. The V end was cut by 0 bases, the J end by 9 bases, with 12 bases between. CDR1 and CDR2 from the germline V gene are LGHNA and YSLEER. The CDR3 reads CASSQEVGLGEQFF. Written as DNA, the CDR3 is TGCGCCAGCAGCCAAGAGGTTGGACTTGGTGAGCAGTTCTTC.

This clonotype was seen at least ten times. The chain combines TRBV6-2 or TRBV6-3 with TRBJ2-1; no clear D. Germline CDR1 is MNHEY and CDR2 is SVGEGT. V was clipped by 5 bases and J by 3 bases, with 26 bases between them. This CDR3 region has 19 residues. The CDR3 bases are TGTGCCAGCAGTCCCAAGAAGAAATTCCCGGCGGTAGACTACAATGAGCAGTTCTTC. Encoded protein: CASSPKKKFPAVDYNEQFF.

This clonotype occurred a few times. The chain recombines TRBV5-1 with TRBJ2-1; D is undetermined. The CDR3 is made up of 15 amino acids. CDR1 is SGHRS, CDR2 YFSETQ, per germline. The V and J ends lost 4 bases and 2 bases respectively, with 13 bases between them. CDR3: CASSLGSETYNEQFF. The CDR3 DNA reads as TGCGCCAGCAGCCTAGGTTCAGAGACCTACAATGAGCAGTTCTTC.

The chain joins TRBV20-1 to TRBJ2-7, with 12 nucleotides matching TRBD1. Germline lookup yields CDR1 DFQATT and CDR2 SNEGSKA (reference sequence). With V trimmed by 4 bases and J by 6 bases, 7 bases remained unmatched. CDR3 length: 14 residues. In nucleotides, the CDR3 is TGCAGTGCTATTCCGGGACAGGGGGCGGCCGAGCAGTACTTC. Protein product: CSAIPGQGAAEQYF.

The gene calls are TRBV20-1 and TRBJ1-5, with a possible D match to TRBD1 (6 bases). Germline V lookup: CDR1 DFQATT, CDR2 SNEGSKA (reference sequence). Trimming removed 0 bases at V and 3 bases at J, with 12 bases between. This CDR3 comprises 15 residues. CDR3 DNA sequence: TGCAGTGCTAGAGATAACAGGGTGTCCAATCAGCCCCAGCATTTT. Encoded protein: CSARDNRVSNQPQHF.

The chain has TRBV29-1 and TRBJ1-4, with D unresolved. Germline V gene data show CDR1 as SQVTM and CDR2 as ANQGSEA. This CDR3 spans 13 amino acids. Trimming left V 6 bases short and J 5 bases short, with 13 bases between. CDR3 region: CSVRSRLNEKLFF. The CDR3 bases are TGCAGCGTGAGGTCCAGGTTAAATGAAAAACTGTTTTTT.

CDR3 amino acids: CASSTPTSGRLFF. In DNA, the CDR3 is TGTGCCAGCAGTACCCCGACTAGCGGGAGGTTGTTCTTC. V is TRBV6-1 and J is TRBJ2-1; 13 bases are a match to TRBD2. The germline CDR1 and CDR2 sequences are MNHNS and SASEGT. V lost 5 bases and J lost 15; bases outside the gene matches: 7. This CDR3 is 13 amino acids long.

The chain uses TRBV30 and TRBJ2-7, with TRBD2 matching 10 bases. V lost 2 bases, J lost 0 bases, and 7 bases stayed unmatched. CDR3 length: 16 residues. The germline gives CDR1 GTSNPN, CDR2 SVGIG (reference sequence). As DNA, the CDR3 is TGTGCCTGGAGTAGGACTAGCGGAAGGGTCTCCTACGAGCAGTACTTC. Protein: CAWSRTSGRVSYEQYF. Drawing the rest from reference TRBV30 and TRBJ2-7, the complete variable domain is SQTIHQWPATLVQPVGSPLSLECTVEGTSNPNLYWYRQAAGRGLQLLFYSVGIGQISSEVPQNLSASRPQDRQFILSSKKLLLSDSGFYLCAWSRTSGRVSYEQYFGPGTRLTVT.

Only a few counts were recorded for this clonotype. CDR3 bases: TGTGCCAGCAGCCCTCCCCGCAACAATGAGCAGTTCTTC. Protein: CASSPPRNNEQFF. V gene TRBV7-9 combines with J gene TRBJ2-1; D is undetermined. V lost 5 bases, J lost 5 bases, and 10 bases lay in between. Germline values: CDR1 SEHNR, CDR2 FQNEAQ (reference sequence). The CDR3 is made up of 13 amino acids.

In this sample, this clonotype turned up a few times. The gene calls are TRBV20-1 and TRBJ2-6, with D possibly being TRBD1 or TRBD2 (5 bases each). The V end lost 0 bases, the J end lost 2 bases, and 11 bases lay between the germline ends. The CDR3 length is 16 residues. CDR1 is DFQATT, CDR2 SNEGSKA, per germline (reference sequence). CDR3 nucleotides: TGCAGTGCTAGAGATGGTGGGACCACTGGGGCCAACGTCCTGACTTTC. Protein sequence: CSARDGGTTGANVLTF.

The V and J genes are TRBV7-9 and TRBJ2-7, with TRBD1 matching 7 bases. CDR1 and CDR2 (germline): SEHNR, FQNEAQ (reference sequence). This CDR3 has 13 amino acids. The V and J ends lost 7 bases and 2 bases, in that order; junction bases with no gene match: 5. CDR3 sequence: CASTQGTAYEQYF. The CDR3 DNA sequence: TGTGCCAGCACCCAAGGGACAGCCTACGAGCAGTACTTC. The whole variable domain, remainder taken from reference TRBV7-9 and TRBJ2-7, is DTGVSQNPRHKITKRGQNVTFRCDPISEHNRLYWYRQTLGQGPEFLTYFQNEAQLEKSRLLSDRFSAERPKGSFSTLEIQRTEQGDSAMYLCASTQGTAYEQYFGPGTRLTVT.

This clonotype was picked up a small number of times. The chain links TRBV12-3 or TRBV12-4 to TRBJ2-5; weak D call: TRBD1 (6 bases). The CDR3 consists of 14 residues. V was pared by 5 bases and J by 1 base, with 11 bases between. CDR3 sequence: CASSQQGPQETQYF. Here the CDR3 DNA reads TGTGCCAGCAGTCAACAGGGCCCCCAAGAGACCCAGTACTTC.

This clonotype was observed a few times. This chain links TRBV6-2 or TRBV6-3 with TRBJ1-2; TRBD1 matches at 9 bases. CDR3 size: 14 residues. Germline-derived CDR1 and CDR2 are MNHEY and SVGEGT. The trim removed 5 bases at V and 1 base at J, leaving 2 bases unmatched. CDR3 nucleotides: TGTGCCAGCAGTGGGACAGGGATTAACTATGGCTACACCTTC. Translating gives CASSGTGINYGYTF.

The V and J genes are TRBV28 and TRBJ2-7; 10 positions agree with TRBD1. This CDR3 is 14 amino acids long. V gave up 6 bases and J gave up 7 bases; unmatched junction bases: 9. Germline assignment: CDR1 MDHEN and CDR2 SYDVKM. The CDR3 sequence is CASSLRQGAQEQYF. Written as DNA, the CDR3 is TGTGCCAGCAGCCTGAGACAGGGGGCTCAAGAGCAGTACTTC.